Listed here are 22 T cell receptor beta chains from one sample, sequenced in a study of tumor-infiltrating lymphocytes in primary liver carcinoma. Unsorted whole blood yielded blood RNA, and germline DNA was extracted as well. A primer matching the constant region was used to make TCR beta cDNA from 500 ng of total RNA. A slightly modified ARM-PCR protocol with three nested multiplex PCR rounds produced these TCR beta libraries. The first two PCR rounds used TRBV1-TRBV30 forward primers with a C-beta reverse primer, 9 to 11 cycles each. TCRdb re-called the multiplex PCR reads through MiXCR, storing one row per CDR3 protein. The data hold around 330,000 distinct CDR3 sequences, with approximately 58% observed a single time. Sequences were obtained from peripheral blood. The receptors were sampled from a woman in her 30s with primary liver carcinoma and hepatitis B virus infection.

On this clonotype itself: A much more abundant neighbour one base away suggests this may be a read error. V is TRBV6-2 or TRBV6-3 and J is TRBJ2-1; 9 nucleotides align to TRBD2. The CDR3 sequence is 16 residues long. Germline V gives CDR1 MNHEY, CDR2 SVGEGT. This chain's CDR3 is CAGSPLATSGSREQFF. In DNA form, the CDR3 reads TGTGCCGGCAGCCCCCTTGCGACTAGCGGCTCGCGAGAGCAGTTCTTC.

At least ten counts were recorded for this clonotype. The rearrangement uses TRBV11-2 and TRBJ1-3, with no clear D. Trimming removed 4 bases at V and 0 bases at J, with 13 bases between. The germline CDR1 and CDR2 sequences are SGHAT and FQNNGV. This CDR3 has 16 amino acids. The CDR3 spells CASSSYRLSSGNTIYF. The CDR3 nucleotides are TGTGCCAGCAGCTCGTACCGACTCAGCTCTGGAAACACCATATATTTT. The full variable domain, completed using reference TRBV11-2 and TRBJ1-3, is EAGVAQSPRYKIIEKRQSVAFWCNPISGHATLYWYQQILGQGPKLLIQFQNNGVVDDSQLPKDRFSAERLKGVDSTLKIQPAKLEDSAVYLCASSSYRLSSGNTIYFGEGSWLTVV.

With respect to this clonotype: A junction end diverges from the germline sequence, so it may reflect a read error. The chain joins TRBV11-3 to TRBJ2-1, with D tentatively TRBD2 (5 bases). Germline CDR1 and CDR2: SGHNT and YENEEA. The CDR3 is made up of 14 amino acids. CDR3 in amino acids: CASCLESGYNEQFF. The CDR3 DNA sequence: TGTGCCAGCTGCTTGGAAAGCGGCTACAATGAGCAGTTCTTC.

This clonotype was observed many times. This chain uses TRBV12-3 or TRBV12-4 with TRBJ1-4; 7 positions match TRBD1. This CDR3 region has 15 residues. The J segment lost 4 bases and the V segment lost 4 bases, leaving 6 bases of the junction unmatched. This CDR3 is CASSSFRDSNEKLFF. CDR3 DNA: TGTGCCAGCAGTTCTTTCCGGGACAGTAATGAAAAACTGTTTTTT.

Points on this clonotype: This may be a read error: a much more frequent sequence differs by one nucleotide. The chain couples TRBV12-3 or TRBV12-4 to TRBJ2-3; D gene uncertain. CDR3 length equals 14 residues. Trimming pared 5 bases from V and 2 bases from J, leaving 11 bases between. The CDR3 reads CASSPLRTTDTQYF. CDR3 coding DNA: TGTGCCAGCAGTCCTTTACGGACCACAGATACGCAGTATTTT.

This clonotype was found a few times. The rearrangement joins TRBV12-3 or TRBV12-4 to TRBJ2-7; TRBD2 agrees at 7 bases. The junction had 12 bases not matched to a gene; V was cut back by 6 bases and J by 4 bases. The length of the CDR3 is 15 residues. CDR3 loop: CASSSLAGEGYEQYF. In DNA form, the CDR3 reads TGTGCCAGCAGCTCCCTAGCTGGGGAGGGTTACGAGCAGTACTTC.

As for this clonotype: Given a much more abundant clone one base away, this may be a read error. The CDR3 protein is CASSQNQTPGLAGDHTGELFF. Written as DNA, the CDR3 is TGCGCCAGCAGCCAAAATCAAACTCCGGGACTAGCGGGAGATCACACCGGGGAGCTGTTTTTT. The V gene is TRBV4-3, the J gene TRBJ2-2; 14 bases are a match to TRBD2. The CDR3 length is 21 residues. Germline lookup yields CDR1 LGHNA and CDR2 YSLEER. V lost 2 bases, J lost 3 bases, and 14 bases stayed unmatched.

The sample holds a few counts of this clonotype. The J gene is TRBJ2-4, the V gene TRBV6-2 or TRBV6-3, with D tentatively TRBD1 (7 bases). Germline V gene data show CDR1 as MNHEY and CDR2 as SVGEGT. The CDR3 consists of 13 residues. Trimming shortened V by 8 bases and J by 8 bases, and 16 bases separated the two germline ends. This CDR3 reads CASGSSGGYIQYF. The DNA of the CDR3 is TGTGCCAGCGGGTCCTCAGGGGGGTACATTCAGTACTTC.

The chain is built from TRBV28 and TRBJ2-5, with TRBD1 as a possible D gene (8 bases). V was shortened by 6 bases and J by 9 bases, with 17 bases between the two germline ends. The CDR3 is 13 amino acids. Germline V gives CDR1 MDHEN, CDR2 SYDVKM. CDR3 DNA: TGTGCCAGCAGCGGACAGGGAGGGTCGGCCCAGTACTTC. Translated: CASSGQGGSAQYF.

Remarks on this clonotype: The germline gene is not matched at one end of the junction; a read error may be the cause. This sequence joins TRBV5-6 and TRBJ2-3, with D perhaps matching TRBD2 (6 bases). Germline assignment: CDR1 SGHDT and CDR2 YYEEEE. The CDR3 is made up of 14 amino acids. The CDR3 DNA follows: TGTCCCAGCAGCTCTGCGGGAATCACAGATACGCAGTATTTT. It codes for CPSSSAGITDTQYF.

The rearrangement joins TRBV5-6 to TRBJ2-5, with D possibly TRBD2 on 6 matching bases. Trimming removed 8 bases at V and 0 bases at J, with 11 bases between. The CDR3 loop spans 13 amino acids. CDR1 and CDR2 (germline): SGHDT, YYEEEE. The CDR3 bases are TGTGCCAGGGCGGGGCAGGACCAAGAGACCCAGTACTTC. As protein: CARAGQDQETQYF.

The sample holds many counts of this clonotype. V usage is TRBV6-6 and J usage is TRBJ2-5; TRBD2 aligns across 11 bases. The ends lost 8 bases at V and 0 bases at J; junction bases unmatched: 5. The CDR3 has 15 amino acids. Germline values: CDR1 MNHNY, CDR2 SVGAGI (reference sequence). The CDR3 bases are TGTGCCAGCGGCCTAGCGGGAGGCCACCAAGAGACCCAGTACTTC. Translation: CASGLAGGHQETQYF.

The chain joins TRBV7-9 to TRBJ1-1; no clear D. Trimming removed 3 bases at V and 8 bases at J, with 13 bases between. Germline V lookup: CDR1 SEHNR, CDR2 FQNEAQ (reference sequence). The CDR3 spans 13 residues. The CDR3: CASSFKGSPEAFF. DNA of the CDR3: TGTGCCAGCAGCTTCAAGGGATCCCCCGAAGCTTTCTTT. Full variable domain (outside the CDR3, taken from reference TRBV7-9 and TRBJ1-1): DTGVSQNPRHKITKRGQNVTFRCDPISEHNRLYWYRQTLGQGPEFLTYFQNEAQLEKSRLLSDRFSAERPKGSFSTLEIQRTEQGDSAMYLCASSFKGSPEAFFGQGTRLTVV.

With respect to this clonotype: Germline and junction disagree at one end, which may indicate a read error. The V call is TRBV12-3 or TRBV12-4, the J call TRBJ1-2; TRBD1 might be the D (5 bases). The CDR3 consists of 15 residues. CDR3 in amino acids: CVSSLIGELNYGYTF. The CDR3 bases are TGTGTCAGCAGTCTCATAGGGGAGCTTAACTATGGCTACACCTTC.

With respect to this clonotype: The junction and the germline gene differ at one end; a read error may be behind it. V usage is TRBV6-2 or TRBV6-3 and J usage is TRBJ2-2; 14 bases fit TRBD2. The length of the CDR3 is 19 residues. CDR1 and CDR2 from the germline V gene are MNHEY and SVGEGT. The CDR3 is CTSSRPRLAGGPQTGELFF. Here the CDR3 DNA reads TGTACCAGCAGCCGACCCCGACTAGCGGGAGGGCCTCAGACCGGGGAGCTGTTTTTT.

This clonotype was observed a few times. This chain links TRBV7-9 with TRBJ2-1; a weak D match, TRBD2 (5 bases). Germline CDR1 is SEHNR and CDR2 is FQNEAQ (reference sequence). V was pared by 3 bases and J by 9 bases, with 15 bases between. The CDR3 has 14 amino acids. The CDR3 loop is CASSFEGYRVEQFF. The CDR3 coding sequence is TGTGCCAGCAGCTTTGAGGGATATCGTGTTGAGCAGTTCTTC.

This clonotype has a count of ten or more. The V gene is TRBV29-1, the J gene TRBJ2-7; no clear D. Germline loops: CDR1 SQVTM, CDR2 ANQGSEA. Deletions cut 7 bases from V and 3 bases from J, with 10 bases between. This CDR3 comprises 11 residues. The DNA of the CDR3 is TGCAGCGCCGTTATCTTCTACGAGCAGTACTTC. It is translated as CSAVIFYEQYF.

This clonotype was counted many times. The chain joins TRBV29-1 to TRBJ1-5, with unresolved D. Per germline, CDR1 SQVTM and CDR2 ANQGSEA. V was clipped by 4 bases and J by 4 bases, with 8 bases between them. This CDR3 has 12 residues. The CDR3 here is CSVAGPNQPQHF. The CDR3 bases are TGCAGCGTTGCGGGTCCGAATCAGCCCCAGCATTTT.

The V gene is TRBV4-1, the J gene TRBJ2-7; 8 bases agree with TRBD1. Germline CDR1 reads MGHRA; CDR2 reads YSYEKL. J was trimmed by 5 bases and V by 4 bases; bases with no gene match: 10. The CDR3 extends over 15 amino acids. The CDR3 loop reads CASSRQWTGRHEQYF. CDR3 DNA sequence: TGCGCCAGCAGCCGACAATGGACAGGGCGGCACGAGCAGTACTTC.

This clonotype was recorded many times. The chain has TRBV4-1 and TRBJ2-2; 9 nucleotides align to TRBD1. The CDR3 is 16 residues long. Trimming at V came to 3 bases and at J to 5 bases, leaving 7 bases not matched to a gene. Germline assignment: CDR1 MGHRA and CDR2 YSYEKL. The DNA of the CDR3 is TGCGCCAGCAGCCACCTGGGACAGGGCATAACCGGGGAGCTGTTTTTT. Translated, it gives CASSHLGQGITGELFF.

Note on this clonotype: A much larger clone differs from this one at a single base, so this may be a read error. The chain uses TRBV12-3 or TRBV12-4 and TRBJ2-2; maybe TRBD2 (5 bases). Deletions cut 6 bases from V and 7 bases from J, with 15 bases between. The CDR3 covers 14 residues. The CDR3 DNA reads as TGTGCCAGCAGCAATACCCGGGGTATCGGGGAGCTGTTTTTT. It codes for CASSNTRGIGELFF.

The CDR3 nucleotides are TGTGCCAGCAGTTCGATCCAGGGGCTTGGGGAGACCCAGTTCTTC. This codes for CASSSIQGLGETQFF. The chain carries TRBV28 and TRBJ2-1; maybe TRBD1 (6 bases). Germline assignment: CDR1 MDHEN and CDR2 SYDVKM. Trimming cost V 4 bases and J 13 bases, with 23 bases left between them. The CDR3 runs to 15 residues.